These 28 T cell receptor beta chains were all obtained from the same sample, sequenced in a study of CD8+CD57+ T cells in acquired aplastic anemia. Individuals selected for sequencing had exhibited CD8+CD57+ cell expansion on flow cytometry. Both TCR beta VDJ combination and CDR3 sequence profiling were carried out. Genomic DNA was the template for this profiling. Each CDR3 protein gets one entry after TCRdb re-called the reads with MiXCR. The sample has about 160,000 distinct CDR3 sequences, less than 50% seen once. Source material: sorted CD4+, CD8+, or CD8+CD57+ T cells (not recorded which) from PBMCs. All receptors derive from a human donor with aplastic anemia.

The CDR3 spells CASSPSFPPDTQYF. CDR3 sequence (DNA): TGTGCCAGCAGCCCGAGCTTTCCGCCGGATACGCAGTATTTT. This sequence joins TRBV9 and TRBJ2-3; D is undetermined. V was clipped by 4 bases and J by 6 bases, with 15 bases between them. Looked up from germline, CDR1 is SGDLS and CDR2 is YYNGEE. The CDR3 spans 14 residues.

In regard to this clonotype: One end of the junction does not line up with germline, which may come from a read error. The rearrangement links TRBV25-1 to TRBJ2-3, with 7 bases aligning to TRBD1. CDR1 and CDR2 from the germline V gene are MGHDK and SYGVNS. The CDR3 is 16 residues long. The CDR3 loop reads CASSPPTGELTGTQYF. The CDR3 nucleotides read TGTGCCAGCAGTCCCCCTACAGGGGAGCTCACAGGTACGCAGTATTTT.

Many counts were recorded for this clonotype. The chain joins TRBV12-3 or TRBV12-4 to TRBJ2-7; 7 nucleotides line up with TRBD1. The CDR3 loop spans 14 amino acids. V gave up 6 bases and J gave up 0 bases; unmatched junction bases: 5. The CDR3 DNA follows: TGTGCCAGCAGCACGGACAGGTTCTCCTACGAGCAGTACTTC. Its protein is CASSTDRFSYEQYF.

Concerning this clonotype: Just one base apart from a much larger clone, this may be a read error. The chain uses TRBV10-2 and TRBJ2-2; D unclear. The CDR3 is 15 residues long. The germline V gene has CDR1 WSHSY and CDR2 SAAADI. The DNA for the CDR3 is TGTGCCAGCCGTTACTTCTTTGGCGACACCGGGGAGCTGTTTTTT. This codes for CASRYFFGDTGELFF.

On this clonotype: This clone may be a read error of a much larger clone one base away. This chain connects TRBV12-3 or TRBV12-4 to TRBJ2-3, with 9 bases matching TRBD1. The CDR3 has 15 amino acids. V lost 5 bases and J lost 1; bases outside the gene matches: 4. The CDR3 DNA reads as TGTGCCAGCAGTGACTGGGACAGGGGCACAGATACGCAGTATTTT. Translation: CASSDWDRGTDTQYF.

The table lists this clonotype with many counts. The chain has TRBV20-1 and TRBJ2-4; 9 bases are shared with TRBD2. V gave up 6 bases and J gave up 7 bases; unmatched junction bases: 13. The V gene's germline CDR1 is DFQATT and CDR2 SNEGSKA (reference sequence). The CDR3 loop spans 15 amino acids. CDR3: CSADVGAGGGNIQYF. The CDR3 DNA is TGCAGTGCGGACGTTGGGGCGGGAGGGGGTAACATTCAGTACTTC.

In regard to this clonotype: This clone may be a read error of a much larger clone one base away. The chain is built from TRBV5-1 and TRBJ1-3; D possibly corresponds to TRBD1 (5 bases). CDR3 length equals 14 residues. Germline-derived CDR1 and CDR2 are SGHRS and YFSETQ. V was pared by 4 bases and J by 4 bases, with 12 bases between. The CDR3 sequence is CASSATVAGNTIYF. The CDR3 coding sequence is TGCGCCAGCAGCGCGACAGTGGCAGGAAACACCATATATTTT.

The chain combines TRBV25-1 with TRBJ2-1; unclear D gene. The CDR3 contains 14 residues. Germline assignment: CDR1 MGHDK and CDR2 SYGVNS. Trimming removed 5 bases at V and 8 bases at J, with 16 bases between. The CDR3 coding sequence is TGTGCCAGCAGTTACCTAGGGTCGCGCGATGAGCAGTTCTTC. Encoded protein: CASSYLGSRDEQFF.

This chain links TRBV6-1 with TRBJ2-3, with D hard to call. This CDR3 contains 13 residues. With 6 bases removed from V and 1 base from J, the gap between germline ends came to 8 bases. Looked up from germline, CDR1 is MNHNS and CDR2 is SASEGT. CDR3: CASSPIGTDTQYF. The CDR3 nucleotides read TGTGCCAGCAGCCCGATTGGCACAGATACGCAGTATTTT.

This clonotype occurred a few times. J is TRBJ2-3 and V is TRBV20-1, with 10 bases that match TRBD1. Trimming took 5 bases from V and 4 from J; bases not matched to a gene: 3. This CDR3 region has 13 residues. Per the germline V gene, CDR1 is DFQATT and CDR2 is SNEGSKA (reference sequence). In DNA, the CDR3 is TGCAGTGCTTGGGACAGGGGCGCAGATACGCAGTATTTT. It codes for CSAWDRGADTQYF.

J is TRBJ1-2 and V is TRBV7-3; D call uncertain. V was clipped by 0 bases and J by 0 bases, with 11 bases between them. This CDR3 spans 16 amino acids. Germline assignment: CDR1 SGHTA and CDR2 FQGTGA. The chain's CDR3 is CASSLTATSANYGYTF. The CDR3 coding sequence is TGTGCCAGCAGCTTAACCGCCACGTCGGCTAACTATGGCTACACCTTC.

This clonotype was detected ten times or more. This chain uses TRBV7-6 with TRBJ2-1; 13 nucleotides align to TRBD2. V dropped 2 bases and J dropped 6; count of bases not matched to a gene: 7. Germline-derived CDR1 and CDR2 are SGHVS and FNYEAQ. This CDR3 is 17 amino acids long. Here the CDR3 DNA reads TGTGCCAGCAGCTTACCCGCGGGACTAGCGGGATTCAATGAGCAGTTCTTC. Residues: CASSLPAGLAGFNEQFF.

In this sample, this clonotype turned up a few times. CDR3 in amino acids: CAISVTGEEQYF. DNA for the CDR3: TGTGCCATCAGTGTGACAGGGGAAGAGCAGTACTTC. The V call is TRBV10-3, the J call TRBJ2-7, with 8 bases aligning to TRBD1. Trimming removed 4 bases from V and 7 bases from J; junction bases left unmatched: 3. This CDR3 region has 12 residues. Germline CDR1 reads ENHRY; CDR2 reads SYGVKD.

With respect to this clonotype: This could be a read error, since a much larger clone is one nucleotide away. Because the CDR3 is missing its conserved closing phenylalanine or tryptophan, this is likely a read error. The V call is TRBV12-3 or TRBV12-4, the J call TRBJ2-3; TRBD1 agrees at 7 bases. J lost 6 bases, V lost 2 bases, and 8 bases had no gene match. The CDR3 is 15 amino acids. The CDR3 loop reads CASSLLYRGSDTQYL. CDR3 DNA sequence: TGTGCCAGCAGTTTACTATACAGGGGATCCGATACGCAGTATCTT.

This clonotype was observed a few times. The V gene is TRBV10-3, the J gene TRBJ1-1; no reliable D call. The CDR3 is 12 amino acids. Trimming shortened V by 4 bases and J by 1 base, and 4 bases separated the two germline ends. Per germline, CDR1 ENHRY and CDR2 SYGVKD. CDR3 coding DNA: TGTGCCATCAGTGCTTCGAACACTGAAGCTTTCTTT. This translates into CAISASNTEAFF.

This clonotype has more than one count but fewer than ten. The chain joins TRBV29-1 to TRBJ2-7; TRBD1 or TRBD2 may be the D gene (5 bases each). Germline V gene lookup returns CDR1 SQVTM and CDR2 ANQGSEA. The V and J ends lost 7 bases and 2 bases respectively, with 12 bases between them. The CDR3 is 12 amino acids. In DNA form, the CDR3 reads TGCAGCGCGGGAAGGGGAACCTACGAGCAGTACTTC. It specifies CSAGRGTYEQYF.

The genes are TRBV19 and TRBJ1-2; possibly TRBD1 for D (5 bases). The CDR3 is 16 residues long. Germline CDR1 and CDR2: LNHDA and SQIVND (reference sequence). V lost 3 bases and J 1 base, leaving 15 bases between the germline ends. CDR3 DNA sequence: TGTGCCAGTAGTATGGTCTCGACAGTAAATAACTATGGCTACACCTTC. It translates to CASSMVSTVNNYGYTF. Complete variable domain (other parts from reference TRBV19 and TRBJ1-2): DGGITQSPKYLFRKEGQNVTLSCEQNLNHDAMYWYRQDPGQGLRLIYYSQIVNDFQKGDIAEGYSVSREKKESFPLTVTSAQKNPTAFYLCASSMVSTVNNYGYTFGSGTRLTVV.

The chain combines TRBV18 with TRBJ1-3; D call uncertain. Germline V gene data show CDR1 as KGHSH and CDR2 as LQKENI. V was cut by 0 bases and J by 1 base, with 10 bases left in between. The CDR3 loop spans 16 amino acids. CDR3 loop: CASSPPAGHSGNTIYF. The DNA of the CDR3 is TGTGCCAGCTCACCACCAGCCGGGCATTCTGGAAACACCATATATTTT.

The chain couples TRBV10-3 to TRBJ1-2; maybe TRBD1 (6 bases). The germline V gene encodes CDR1 ENHRY and CDR2 SYGVKD. The CDR3 has 12 residues. V was trimmed by 10 bases and J by 6 bases, leaving 15 bases between them. CDR3 region: CASSQGTHGYTF. The CDR3 DNA reads as TGTGCCAGCAGCCAAGGGACACATGGCTACACCTTC.

This clonotype was seen a single time. The genes are TRBV2 and TRBJ1-1, with D uncertain. Germline V gene lookup returns CDR1 SNHLY and CDR2 FYNNEI. The CDR3 loop spans 13 amino acids. The V end was cut by 6 bases, the J end by 4 bases, with 12 bases between. The CDR3 DNA follows: TGTGCCAGCAGCGCCGTCATAGGCACTGAAGCTTTCTTT. Its protein is CASSAVIGTEAFF.

This clonotype was observed many times. This sequence joins TRBV3-1 and TRBJ2-7; no reliable D call. Trimming took off 4 bases at V and 7 bases at J, with 11 bases between the two ends. CDR3 length: 12 residues. Germline loops: CDR1 LGHDT, CDR2 YNNKEL (reference sequence). The CDR3: CASSLSSAEQYF. As DNA, the CDR3 is TGTGCCAGCAGCCTTTCTTCAGCGGAGCAGTACTTC.

There are many counts of this clonotype. The chain is built from TRBV29-1 and TRBJ1-5; 10 bases map to TRBD1. V was pared by 6 bases and J by 5 bases, with 4 bases of the junction left unmatched. Germline loops: CDR1 SQVTM, CDR2 ANQGSEA. This CDR3 has 13 residues. This chain's CDR3 is CSVAGTGDQPQHF. The CDR3 DNA follows: TGCAGCGTGGCCGGGACAGGGGATCAGCCCCAGCATTTT.

This chain joins TRBV7-2 and TRBJ2-3, with D perhaps TRBD1 (6 bases). The CDR3 is 14 residues long. Germline CDR1 reads SGHTA; CDR2 reads FQGNSA. V was clipped by 4 bases and J by 1 base, with 9 bases between them. The CDR3 DNA reads TGTGCCAGCAGCTCCAGGGGTGGCACAGATACGCAGTATTTT. Translated, it gives CASSSRGGTDTQYF.

This clonotype was counted ten times or more. The V and J genes are TRBV7-2 and TRBJ2-2; D perhaps matches TRBD2 (7 bases). Germline lookup yields CDR1 SGHTA and CDR2 FQGNSA. Trimming removed 5 bases from V and 3 bases from J, with 16 bases in between. The CDR3 is 16 residues long. CDR3 in DNA: TGTGCCAGCAGCCCCTTCACAGGGAGGGACACCGGGGAGCTGTTTTTT. It codes for CASSPFTGRDTGELFF. The whole variable domain, remainder taken from reference TRBV7-2 and TRBJ2-2, is GAGVSQSPSNKVTEKGKDVELRCDPISGHTALYWYRQSLGQGLEFLIYFQGNSAPDKSGLPSDRFSAERTGGSVSTLTIQRTQQEDSAVYLCASSPFTGRDTGELFFGEGSRLTVL.

V gene TRBV7-3 combines with J gene TRBJ1-1; 7 bases are a match to TRBD1. The germline gives CDR1 SGHTA, CDR2 FQGTGA. The junction had 3 bases not matched to a gene; V was cut back by 5 bases and J by 0 bases. The length of the CDR3 is 14 residues. CDR3 residues: CASSQQGLNTEAFF. As DNA, the CDR3 is TGTGCCAGCAGCCAACAGGGGCTGAACACTGAAGCTTTCTTT.

The rearrangement links TRBV24-1 to TRBJ2-1; tentatively, D is TRBD2 (6 bases). This CDR3 is built from 13 residues. Trimming cost V 5 bases and J 5 bases, with 9 bases left between them. The germline gives CDR1 KGHDR, CDR2 SFDVKD. CDR3 amino acids: CATSGTTHNEQFF. Here the CDR3 DNA reads TGTGCCACCAGTGGGACTACCCACAATGAGCAGTTCTTC.

Only a few counts were recorded for this clonotype. The chain uses TRBV10-2 and TRBJ2-1; perhaps TRBD2 as D (6 bases). This CDR3 has 13 residues. V lost 8 bases, J lost 5 bases, and 13 bases lay in between. CDR1 is WSHSY, CDR2 SAAADI, per germline. The CDR3 spells CASLPGADNEQFF. The CDR3 region has the DNA TGCGCCAGCCTCCCGGGAGCAGACAATGAGCAGTTCTTC.

The chain employs TRBV19 and TRBJ1-2, with TRBD1 matching over 7 bases. CDR1 LNHDA and CDR2 SQIVND come from the germline V gene (reference sequence). Trimming cost V 5 bases and J 7 bases; bases outside gene matches: 13. This CDR3 has 15 amino acids. The CDR3 DNA sequence: TGTGCCAGTAGTCCTACCTCAGACAGGGCGGGTGGCTACACCTTC. It translates to CASSPTSDRAGGYTF.